Presented here are 14 T cell receptor beta chains from one specimen sequenced in a study of blood T cell repertoires in COVID-19. Clones were sequenced by immunoSEQ multiplex PCR, and TCRdb holds only the in-frame ones, with some missing. The sample includes around 40,000 clones, 79% seen only once; the top ten take about a quarter. The sequenced sample consisted of peripheral blood. The receptors originated from a man aged 65 to 79 with acute or convalescent COVID-19.

The chain couples TRBV6-6 to TRBJ1-6; no firm D call. Germline V gene sequence: CDR1 MNHNY, CDR2 SVGAGI (reference sequence). V shed 4 bases and J shed 0 bases, with 10 bases lying between them. The CDR3 runs to 16 residues. CDR3 in amino acids: CASSSIASSYNSPLHF. CDR3 in DNA: TGTGCCAGCAGTTCCATCGCTAGCTCCTATAATTCACCCCTCCACTTT.

The chain carries TRBV10-3 and TRBJ2-6; no clear D gene. The germline gives CDR1 ENHRY, CDR2 SYGVKD. V lost 4 bases to trimming and J lost 0 bases, with 10 bases between them. The CDR3 runs 16 residues. In DNA, the CDR3 is TGTGCCATCAGTGGTAACATTCTCTCTGGGGCCAACGTCCTGACTTTC. It codes for CAISGNILSGANVLTF.

The chain carries TRBV5-1 and TRBJ2-1, with TRBD2 matching 9 bases. The CDR3 has 14 amino acids. Germline V CDR1 and CDR2: SGHRS, YFSETQ. V dropped 0 bases and J dropped 10; count of bases not matched to a gene: 5. The CDR3 sequence is CASSLDPSGTEQFF. Here the CDR3 DNA reads TGCGCCAGCAGCTTGGATCCTAGCGGGACGGAGCAGTTCTTC.

V is TRBV7-9 and J is TRBJ1-3; 7 nucleotides line up with TRBD1. This CDR3 spans 14 amino acids. J was trimmed by 4 bases and V by 1 base; bases with no gene match: 1. Germline CDR1 is SEHNR and CDR2 is FQNEAQ (reference sequence). The CDR3 loop reads CASSLEGQGNTIYF. The CDR3, as DNA: TGTGCCAGCAGCTTAGAGGGACAGGGAAACACCATATATTTT. The whole variable domain, remainder taken from reference TRBV7-9 and TRBJ1-3, is DTGVSQNPRHKITKRGQNVTFRCDPISEHNRLYWYRQTLGQGPEFLTYFQNEAQLEKSRLLSDRFSAERPKGSFSTLEIQRTEQGDSAMYLCASSLEGQGNTIYFGEGSWLTVV.

The chain recombines TRBV7-8 with TRBJ1-2, with 8 nucleotides matching TRBD1. This CDR3 contains 14 residues. Germline CDR1 is SGHVS and CDR2 is FQNEAQ. With V trimmed by 5 bases and J by 0 bases, 2 bases remained unmatched. DNA for the CDR3: TGTGCCAGCAGCAGGACAGGGCCTAACTATGGCTACACCTTC. Amino acid sequence: CASSRTGPNYGYTF.

This clone occurred many times. This rearrangement joins TRBV28 to TRBJ1-1; TRBD1 agrees at 8 bases. Per the germline V gene, CDR1 is MDHEN and CDR2 is SYDVKM. The CDR3 has 14 residues. J lost 5 bases, V lost 7 bases, and 9 bases had no gene match. Here the CDR3 DNA reads TGTGCCAGCACTGTTCAGGGGGCGCGAACTGAAGCTTTCTTT. It is translated as CASTVQGARTEAFF. Full variable domain (rest looked up from reference TRBV28 and TRBJ1-1): DVKVTQSSRYLVKRTGEKVFLECVQDMDHENMFWYRQDPGLGLRLIYFSYDVKMKEKGDIPEGYSVSREKKERFSLILESASTNQTSMYLCASTVQGARTEAFFGQGTRLTVV.

The chain recombines TRBV19 with TRBJ2-5; 12 bases align to TRBD2. The CDR3 has 19 amino acids. After removal of 0 bases from V and 5 bases from J, the junction contained 13 bases not matched to a gene. Germline-derived CDR1 and CDR2 are LNHDA and SQIVND (reference sequence). The CDR3 nucleotides read TGTGCCAGTAGTATAGATGAAATTCGACTAGCGGGAGCTGAGGAGACCCAGTACTTC. Encoded protein: CASSIDEIRLAGAEETQYF.

This chain connects TRBV6-6 to TRBJ1-5, with D maybe TRBD1 (5 bases). The V gene lost 6 bases and the J gene lost 0 bases, with 12 bases spanning the gap. Per the germline V gene, CDR1 is MNHNY and CDR2 is SVGAGI (reference sequence). The length of the CDR3 is 15 residues. CDR3 nucleotides: TGTGCCAGCAGCATCAGGGTCTATAGCAATCAGCCCCAGCATTTT. As protein: CASSIRVYSNQPQHF.

This clone was recorded once. The rearrangement uses TRBV28 and TRBJ2-2; no reliable D call. Germline V gives CDR1 MDHEN, CDR2 SYDVKM. V lost 6 bases to trimming and J lost 6 bases, with 8 bases between them. The CDR3 sequence is 12 residues long. CDR3 in amino acids: CASSVLAGELFF. CDR3 DNA sequence: TGTGCCAGCAGCGTTCTTGCCGGGGAGCTGTTTTTT.

The chain uses TRBV10-3 and TRBJ1-2; 7 bases map to TRBD1. The junction had 2 bases not matched to a gene; V was cut back by 2 bases and J by 2 bases. This CDR3 has 14 amino acids. Looked up from germline, CDR1 is ENHRY and CDR2 is SYGVKD. The CDR3 DNA sequence: TGTGCCATCAGTGAGCAGGGGGAGAACTATGGCTACACCTTC. This codes for CAISEQGENYGYTF.

The chain joins TRBV5-1 to TRBJ1-1; 8 bases fit TRBD1. The germline V gene has CDR1 SGHRS and CDR2 YFSETQ. The CDR3 runs 17 residues. V was pared by 0 bases and J by 1 base, with 8 bases of the junction left unmatched. CDR3 nucleotide sequence: TGCGCCAGCAGCTTGGCATCAGGACAGGGTGCGAACACTGAAGCTTTCTTT. Its translation: CASSLASGQGANTEAFF.

The rearrangement joins TRBV6-5 to TRBJ2-5; TRBD2 matches at 12 bases. Germline V gene lookup returns CDR1 MNHEY and CDR2 SVGAGI. The V segment lost 2 bases and the J segment 5 bases; nucleotides outside the gene matches: 6. The CDR3 extends over 16 amino acids. CDR3 protein: CASSYATSGSSETQYF. CDR3 coding DNA: TGTGCCAGCAGTTACGCGACTAGCGGGAGTTCTGAGACCCAGTACTTC.

The CDR3 spells CASTRLRDRGEQYF. Here the CDR3 DNA reads TGTGCCAGCACCCGTCTCCGGGACAGGGGTGAGCAGTACTTC. V usage is TRBV28 and J usage is TRBJ2-7; 10 nucleotides match TRBD1. This CDR3 is 14 amino acids long. Germline values: CDR1 MDHEN, CDR2 SYDVKM. V was clipped by 7 bases and J by 7 bases; unmatched bases: 10.

This chain links TRBV19 with TRBJ2-7, with D possibly called TRBD1 or TRBD2 (9 bases each). Per germline, CDR1 LNHDA and CDR2 SQIVND (reference sequence). Trimming took off 5 bases at V and 0 bases at J, with 26 bases between the two ends. There are 19 residues in the CDR3. The CDR3 DNA is TGTGCCAGTAGTTCACAGGGGGCCTCTCTTAGCGGGGGCTCCTACGAGCAGTACTTC. Amino acids: CASSSQGASLSGGSYEQYF.